The clone carrying this T cell receptor beta chain was observed a handful of times. Its antigen is not known. The data stem from a study of radiotherapy plus CTLA-4 blockade in lung cancer. For the study at large: Disease control was seen in about 30% of patients, objective responses in roughly 17%. Findings and caveats of the study: Blood-borne expansion of tumor-derived TCR clones followed radiotherapy plus ipilimumab. According to reports, early shifts in blood T cell clones, alongside interferon-beta, forecast response most accurately.

Assay: immunoSEQ multiplex PCR; the TCRdb copy retains only in-frame clones and omits some. The table lists roughly 59,000 clones, about 72% of them singletons. The CDR3 covers 18 residues. Germline V gives CDR1 LGHNA, CDR2 YNFKEQ. The V gene end was trimmed by 1 base and the J gene end by 4 bases; junction bases not matched to a gene: 10. The input for sequencing was peripheral blood, taken from a patient treated with radiotherapy plus ipilimumab. This TCR was recovered from a human donor with non-small cell lung cancer whose response to radiotherapy plus ipilimumab could not be evaluated. The chain combines TRBV4-2 with TRBJ2-1; 10 bases agree with TRBD2. Here the CDR3 DNA reads TGTGCCAGCAGCCAAGCCTATTTAGCGGGGGGCCTTTACAATGAGCAGTTCTTC. The encoded protein is CASSQAYLAGGLYNEQFF.